A single sample is the source of the 11 T cell receptor beta chains below, sequenced in a study of beta chain features in type 1 diabetes. Expressed TCRB transcripts got sequenced, as all isolated RNA was reverse transcribed. TCRdb's copy holds only in-frame clones and misses some; the assay was immunoSEQ multiplex PCR. The table has hundreds of thousands of clones, less than 20% seen once. Material: naive CD4+ T cells from blood. Receptor source: a man between 18 and 29 years old in good health.

The table lists this clone with a few counts. The genes are TRBV19 and TRBJ1-2; a weak D match, TRBD1 (5 bases). V was shortened by 7 bases and J by 8 bases, with 23 bases between the two germline ends. CDR3 length equals 15 residues. The germline V gene has CDR1 LNHDA and CDR2 SQIVND (reference sequence). The CDR3 region is CASTILPQGVWGYTF. The CDR3 bases are TGTGCCAGTACCATCCTTCCCCAGGGAGTGTGGGGCTACACCTTC.

This clone showed up just a few times. This sequence joins TRBV9 and TRBJ2-2, with 8 bases lining up with TRBD2. The germline V gene has CDR1 SGDLS and CDR2 YYNGEE. Trimming removed 4 bases from V and 5 bases from J; junction bases left unmatched: 7. CDR3 length: 15 amino acids. The CDR3 nucleotides are TGTGCCAGCAGCCCCGCGGGGGGCGTTACCGGGGAGCTGTTTTTT. This gives the protein CASSPAGGVTGELFF.

The chain combines TRBV4-3 with TRBJ1-5; the D is unclear. The CDR3 totals 17 residues. V lost 0 bases, J lost 0 bases, and 12 bases lay in between. Germline CDR1 LGHNA, CDR2 YSLEER. The DNA of the CDR3 is TGCGCCAGCAGCCAAGAGGCCAAACCTAATAGCAATCAGCCCCAGCATTTT. This sequence encodes CASSQEAKPNSNQPQHF.

This clone appeared a few times. The identical CDR3 is also encoded by other nucleotide sequences in the sample. This rearrangement joins TRBV4-1 to TRBJ2-3; no clear D. The CDR3 contains 11 residues. V shed 1 base and J shed 6 bases, with 2 bases lying between them. The germline V gene encodes CDR1 MGHRA and CDR2 YSYEKL. CDR3 residues: CASSQGDTQYF. For the CDR3, the DNA is TGCGCCAGCAGCCAAGGTGATACGCAGTATTTT.

The V call is TRBV15, the J call TRBJ2-7; 10 bases match TRBD2. V gave up 0 bases and J gave up 0 bases; unmatched junction bases: 8. The germline V gene encodes CDR1 LNHNV and CDR2 YYDKDF (reference sequence). The CDR3 loop spans 18 amino acids. Here the CDR3 reads CATSRDLTSGTGSYEQYF. Written as DNA, the CDR3 is TGTGCCACCAGCAGAGATCTCACTAGCGGGACTGGCTCCTACGAGCAGTACTTC.

The rearrangement joins TRBV6-5 to TRBJ1-2; D remains unclear. Germline V gives CDR1 MNHEY, CDR2 SVGAGI. V gave up 2 bases and J gave up 2 bases, with 12 bases separating them. The CDR3 totals 15 residues. CDR3 amino acids: CASSYTGRPNYGYTF. Here the CDR3 DNA reads TGTGCCAGCAGTTACACTGGACGCCCGAACTATGGCTACACCTTC.

The V call is TRBV14, the J call TRBJ2-7; weak D call: TRBD1 (6 bases). CDR3 size: 14 residues. V shed 4 bases and J shed 2 bases, with 12 bases lying between them. CDR1 and CDR2 from the germline V gene are SGHDN and FVKESK. The CDR3 nucleotides read TGTGCCAGCAGCCCTCAACAGGGTCCCTACGAGCAGTACTTC. Protein sequence: CASSPQQGPYEQYF.

The chain links TRBV4-2 to TRBJ1-4; tentatively, D is TRBD1 (6 bases). Germline CDR1 and CDR2: LGHNA and YNFKEQ. V was trimmed by 0 bases and J by 0 bases, leaving 14 bases between them. This CDR3 comprises 18 residues. The CDR3 DNA reads as TGTGCCAGCAGCCAAGAATTGCAGGGGTTTGCAACTAATGAAAAACTGTTTTTT. It is translated as CASSQELQGFATNEKLFF.

J is TRBJ2-3 and V is TRBV13; TRBD2 might be the D (7 bases). The CDR3 length is 15 residues. Deletions cut 3 bases from V and 4 bases from J, with 14 bases between. CDR1 and CDR2 (germline): PRHDT, FYEKMQ (reference sequence). The CDR3 sequence is CASSLIGGGPDTQYF. The CDR3 nucleotides read TGTGCCAGCAGCTTGATAGGCGGGGGCCCAGATACGCAGTATTTT.

The V gene is TRBV30, the J gene TRBJ1-5; D is perhaps TRBD1 (6 bases). Germline V gene data show CDR1 as GTSNPN and CDR2 as SVGIG (reference sequence). Trimming removed 5 bases from V and 6 bases from J, with 14 bases in between. The CDR3 is 13 residues long. The CDR3 DNA reads as TGTGCCTGGGGCGGGGGCAGGTTTCAGCCCCAGCATTTT. Protein product: CAWGGGRFQPQHF.

Notes on this clone: This same CDR3 is encoded by further DNA sequences in the sample. The CDR3 protein is CASSYSTAATNEKLFF. DNA for the CDR3: TGTGCCAGCAGTTACTCGACAGCTGCAACTAATGAAAAACTGTTTTTT. The rearrangement uses TRBV6-5 and TRBJ1-4; a weak D match, TRBD1 (5 bases). This CDR3 has 16 residues. Looked up from germline, CDR1 is MNHEY and CDR2 is SVGAGI. V gave up 0 bases and J gave up 0 bases, with 8 bases separating them.